One and the same sample provided the 11 T cell receptor beta chains below, sequenced in a study of T cell responses to AZD1222 COVID-19 vaccine. TCRdb keeps only in-frame clones here, not all; method: immunoSEQ multiplex PCR. The sample includes about 100,000 clones, roughly 89% seen only once; the top ten take over 3%. Sequencing used peripheral blood, obtained on day 0 of AZD1222 vaccination. These receptors originate from an adult in good health.

This clone turned up a few times. V gene TRBV14 combines with J gene TRBJ2-2; D is uncertain. The CDR3 has 14 residues. Trimming cost V 1 base and J 8 bases, with 11 bases left between them. CDR1 and CDR2 (germline): SGHDN, FVKESK. The CDR3 region is CASSQAGMDGELFF. For the CDR3, the DNA is TGTGCCAGCAGCCAAGCAGGAATGGATGGGGAGCTGTTTTTT.

The V gene is TRBV28, the J gene TRBJ1-2; 7 bases map to TRBD1. Germline CDR1 MDHEN, CDR2 SYDVKM. Unmatched junction bases numbered 23, after V lost 2 bases and J lost 8 bases. CDR3 length equals 19 residues. CDR3 loop: CASSLTGASLAPPFLGYTF. CDR3 DNA: TGTGCCAGCAGTTTAACAGGGGCCTCACTCGCCCCACCCTTTCTGGGCTACACCTTC.

The gene calls are TRBV5-1 and TRBJ1-2; the D gene is possibly TRBD1 (5 bases). This CDR3 region has 15 residues. Germline lookup yields CDR1 SGHRS and CDR2 YFSETQ. Trimming left V 4 bases short and J 7 bases short, with 20 bases between. The CDR3 region has the DNA TGCGCCAGCAGCCTTCCTGGGGCGCGGGTCTCTGGCTACACCTTC. The encoded protein is CASSLPGARVSGYTF.

The CDR3 coding sequence is TGTGCCAGCAGCTTAATCGACAGGGTGACTGAAGCTTTCTTT. Amino acid sequence: CASSLIDRVTEAFF. V gene TRBV7-2 combines with J gene TRBJ1-1, with 7 bases that match TRBD1. Germline V lookup: CDR1 SGHTA, CDR2 FQGNSA. The CDR3 consists of 14 residues. V shed 2 bases, J shed 5 bases, and the junction held 5 bases outside the gene matches.

The sample holds a few counts of this clone. The V call is TRBV4-1, the J call TRBJ1-3; D uncertain. The ends were cut back, 1 base at V and 4 bases at J, with 5 bases in the middle. Germline V CDR1 and CDR2: MGHRA, YSYEKL. The CDR3 loop spans 13 amino acids. Here the CDR3 reads CASSQASGNTIYF. The DNA of the CDR3 is TGCGCCAGCAGCCAAGCCTCCGGAAACACCATATATTTT.

The CDR3 DNA sequence: TGTGCCAGTAGTACCCAAACAGGTGGTGAGCAGTTCTTC. Its protein is CASSTQTGGEQFF. The genes are TRBV19 and TRBJ2-1, with a tentative D call TRBD1 (5 bases). The V gene's germline CDR1 is LNHDA and CDR2 SQIVND (reference sequence). Trimming cost V 4 bases and J 9 bases, with 13 bases left between them. The CDR3 contains 13 residues.

This clone was found once. The chain couples TRBV11-2 to TRBJ1-1; D not certain. Trimming pared 3 bases from V and 0 bases from J, leaving 11 bases between. This CDR3 is 15 amino acids long. Germline values: CDR1 SGHAT, CDR2 FQNNGV. CDR3 sequence: CASSLTGPMNTEAFF. The CDR3 bases are TGTGCCAGCAGCTTGACCGGGCCCATGAACACTGAAGCTTTCTTT.

The chain is built from TRBV5-1 and TRBJ2-2; 12 bases align to TRBD2. CDR1 and CDR2 (germline): SGHRS, YFSETQ. CDR3 length: 17 residues. V trimming: 1 base; J trimming: 6 bases; junction bases outside the gene matches: 7. The CDR3 reads CASSLLGLAGSPGELFF. Written as DNA, the CDR3 is TGCGCCAGCAGCTTGCTCGGACTAGCGGGGAGTCCCGGGGAGCTGTTTTTT.

J is TRBJ2-7 and V is TRBV4-3, with D hard to call. The CDR3 runs to 14 residues. V lost 0 bases and J 0 bases, leaving 6 bases between the germline ends. In germline, CDR1 is LGHNA, CDR2 YSLEER. CDR3 DNA sequence: TGCGCCAGCAGCCAAGATGCGAGCTCCTACGAGCAGTACTTC. Translating gives CASSQDASSYEQYF.

The chain couples TRBV19 to TRBJ1-4; D remains unclear. The germline V and J ends were trimmed by 9 bases and 5 bases, with 16 bases remaining between them. Germline values: CDR1 LNHDA, CDR2 SQIVND (reference sequence). The CDR3 spans 14 residues. The chain's CDR3 is CASGQRGGNEKLFF. Here the CDR3 DNA reads TGTGCCAGCGGTCAACGAGGAGGGAATGAAAAACTGTTTTTT.

The V call is TRBV7-8, the J call TRBJ1-6; 9 positions match TRBD1. The CDR3 sequence is 16 residues long. Germline trimming cut 5 bases from V and 10 bases from J; bases unmatched to any gene: 12. Germline V lookup: CDR1 SGHVS, CDR2 FQNEAQ. The DNA for the CDR3 is TGTGCCAGCAGCAACCGGGACAGGGACGGTTCATCACCCCTCCACTTT. This sequence encodes CASSNRDRDGSSPLHF.